This T cell receptor (beta chain) originates from a study of blood T cell repertoires in COVID-19. The CDR3 is 11 residues long. V lost 3 bases to trimming and J lost 7 bases, with 9 bases between them. CDR1 is SQVTM and CDR2 is ANQGSEA in the germline V gene. Here immunoSEQ multiplex PCR was the method, and the copy in TCRdb shows in-frame clones only, minus some. The sample has some 150,000 clones, roughly 89% seen once. The sample consisted of PBMCs or T cells enriched from blood (not recorded which). V usage is TRBV29-1 and J usage is TRBJ2-5, with TRBD2 as a possible D gene (5 bases). The sequence came from a woman aged 45-60 years who had been exposed to COVID-19. This chain's CDR3 is CSVDAGGTQYF. CDR3 bases: TGCAGCGTTGACGCAGGAGGGACCCAGTACTTC.